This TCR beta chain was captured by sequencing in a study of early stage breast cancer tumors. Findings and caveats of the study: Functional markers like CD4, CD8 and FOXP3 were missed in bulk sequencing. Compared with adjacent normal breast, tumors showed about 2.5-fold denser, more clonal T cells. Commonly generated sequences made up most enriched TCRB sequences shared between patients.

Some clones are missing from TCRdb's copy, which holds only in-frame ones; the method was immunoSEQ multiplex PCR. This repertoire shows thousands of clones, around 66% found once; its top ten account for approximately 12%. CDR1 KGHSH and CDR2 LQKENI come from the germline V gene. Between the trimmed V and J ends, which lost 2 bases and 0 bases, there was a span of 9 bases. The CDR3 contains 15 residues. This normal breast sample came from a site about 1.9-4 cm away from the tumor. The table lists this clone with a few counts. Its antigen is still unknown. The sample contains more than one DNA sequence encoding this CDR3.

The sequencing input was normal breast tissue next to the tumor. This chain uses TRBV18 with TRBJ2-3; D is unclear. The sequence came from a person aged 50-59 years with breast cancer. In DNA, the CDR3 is TGTGCCAGCTCACCAAGGCAGCCTAGCACAGATACGCAGTATTTT. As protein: CASSPRQPSTDTQYF. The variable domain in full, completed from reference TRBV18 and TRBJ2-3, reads NAGVMQNPRHLVRRRGQEARLRCSPMKGHSHVYWYRQLPEEGLKFMVYLQKENIIDESGMPKERFSAEFPKEGPSILRIQQVVRGDSAAYFCASSPRQPSTDTQYFGPGTRLTVL.